The 13 T cell receptor beta chains below were found in one sample sequenced in a study of T-cell reconstitution after alpha-beta-depleted transplantation in children. Unique molecular identifiers featured in how the TCRbeta library was prepared. TCRdb redid the calling of the PCR reads with MiXCR, one entry per CDR3 protein. The table includes a few hundred thousand distinct CDR3 sequences, roughly 26% detected once. The source material was PBMCs, sampled before TCRalphabeta/CD19-depleted stem cell transplant. The source is a girl aged 2 to 9 with Fanconi anemia, due to receive a stem cell transplant.

The chain links TRBV29-1 to TRBJ2-3; the D gene is possibly TRBD2 (6 bases). The CDR3 is made up of 13 amino acids. Trimming pared 3 bases from V and 1 base from J, leaving 8 bases between. Germline assignment: CDR1 SQVTM and CDR2 ANQGSEA. CDR3 nucleotides: TGCAGCGTTGACGGGAGACGCACAGATACGCAGTATTTT. This encodes CSVDGRRTDTQYF.

This clonotype was counted at least ten times. This chain connects TRBV29-1 to TRBJ2-5, with a possible D match to TRBD2 (6 bases). V shed 3 bases and J shed 3 bases, with 11 bases lying between them. The CDR3 spans 13 residues. Germline-derived CDR1 and CDR2 are SQVTM and ANQGSEA. This CDR3 is CSVEWRGEETQYF. Here the CDR3 DNA reads TGCAGCGTTGAGTGGAGGGGAGAAGAGACCCAGTACTTC.

V usage is TRBV5-5 and J usage is TRBJ2-5; 7 bases fit TRBD1. CDR3 size: 16 residues. From germline, CDR1 is SGHKS and CDR2 YYEKEE (reference sequence). The ends lost 5 bases at V and 5 bases at J; junction bases unmatched: 15. The CDR3 DNA reads as TGTGCCAGCAGACCACCGGGACAGCGCTGGGGGGAGACCCAGTACTTC. Translation: CASRPPGQRWGETQYF.

The gene calls are TRBV19 and TRBJ1-1; D is perhaps TRBD1 (5 bases). The ends were cut back, 8 bases at V and 1 base at J, with 11 bases in the middle. The germline CDR1 and CDR2 sequences are LNHDA and SQIVND (reference sequence). This CDR3 has 13 amino acids. CDR3 nucleotide sequence: TGTGCCAGTCGAGAAAGGGGGAACACTGAAGCTTTCTTT. Protein sequence: CASRERGNTEAFF.

J is TRBJ2-3 and V is TRBV6-4, with D possibly TRBD2 on 6 matching bases. The CDR3 has 14 residues. Per germline, CDR1 MRHNA and CDR2 SNTAGT. Trimming removed 2 bases at V and 6 bases at J, with 12 bases between. CDR3 sequence: CASSDAGDSDTQYF. In nucleotides, the CDR3 is TGTGCCAGCAGTGACGCCGGGGACTCGGATACGCAGTATTTT.

In its sample, this clonotype was seen many times. The V gene is TRBV12-3 or TRBV12-4, the J gene TRBJ1-5; D remains unclear. The CDR3 has 14 amino acids. The V gene lost 5 bases and the J gene lost 0 bases, with 8 bases spanning the gap. CDR3: CASSQGFSNQPQHF. The CDR3 DNA sequence: TGTGCCAGCAGTCAAGGGTTTAGCAATCAGCCCCAGCATTTT.

This clonotype was counted between two and nine times. CDR3 nucleotides: TGCGCCAGCAGCTTGGAGGGACTAGCGAGCAATGAGCAGTTCTTC. This codes for CASSLEGLASNEQFF. This chain connects TRBV5-1 to TRBJ2-1, with 10 bases matching TRBD2. From germline, CDR1 is SGHRS and CDR2 YFSETQ. The CDR3 covers 15 residues. With 0 bases clipped from V and 6 bases from J, the junction kept 3 bases outside the gene matches.

Many counts were recorded for this clonotype. This chain uses TRBV5-1 with TRBJ2-3; 9 nucleotides align to TRBD1. The trim removed 0 bases at V and 7 bases at J, leaving 6 bases unmatched. This CDR3 region has 15 residues. CDR1 and CDR2 (germline): SGHRS, YFSETQ. DNA for the CDR3: TGCGCCAGCAGCTTGGCTGGGGACAGGGTGCATACGCAGTATTTT. Translated, it gives CASSLAGDRVHTQYF.

This chain joins TRBV15 and TRBJ2-3, with 12 bases that match TRBD2. V lost 5 bases to trimming and J lost 7 bases; unmatched junction nucleotides: 7. The CDR3 spans 15 residues. Per germline, CDR1 LNHNV and CDR2 YYDKDF (reference sequence). CDR3 in amino acids: CATSEELAGGYTQYF. In DNA form, the CDR3 reads TGTGCCACCAGCGAAGAACTAGCGGGAGGATATACGCAGTATTTT.

This clonotype has a count of ten or more. The genes are TRBV29-1 and TRBJ2-1; D is unclear. The CDR3 totals 10 residues. Germline CDR1 is SQVTM and CDR2 is ANQGSEA. Trimming took 5 bases from V and 8 from J, leaving 7 bases between them. The CDR3 spells CSVPLDEQFF. In DNA form, the CDR3 reads TGCAGCGTTCCACTGGATGAGCAGTTCTTC.

The sample holds many counts of this clonotype. CDR3 coding DNA: TGCAGCGTTGAAGACAGGGAGGAGTGGCCCATTCAGTACTTC. This codes for CSVEDREEWPIQYF. The rearrangement joins TRBV29-1 to TRBJ2-4; TRBD2 is a possible D gene (6 bases). This CDR3 is 14 amino acids long. The ends were cut back, 0 bases at V and 9 bases at J, with 15 bases in the middle. Per the germline V gene, CDR1 is SQVTM and CDR2 is ANQGSEA.

This clonotype showed up just a few times. This chain links TRBV5-1 with TRBJ2-7; 9 bases are shared with TRBD1. The CDR3 spans 14 residues. The germline CDR1 and CDR2 sequences are SGHRS and YFSETQ. J was trimmed by 0 bases and V by 4 bases; bases with no gene match: 2. The CDR3 region is CASSNRGLSYEQYF. In DNA, the CDR3 is TGCGCCAGCAGCAACAGGGGGCTCTCCTACGAGCAGTACTTC.

This clonotype has just a few counts. The rearrangement uses TRBV20-1 and TRBJ2-3, with D tentatively TRBD1 (5 bases). CDR3 length equals 14 residues. Germline loops: CDR1 DFQATT, CDR2 SNEGSKA (reference sequence). Trimming left V 0 bases short and J 5 bases short, with 12 bases between. The CDR3 DNA reads TGCAGTGCTAGAGAAGGCAGGGTGGTAGATACGCAGTATTTT. It is translated as CSAREGRVVDTQYF.